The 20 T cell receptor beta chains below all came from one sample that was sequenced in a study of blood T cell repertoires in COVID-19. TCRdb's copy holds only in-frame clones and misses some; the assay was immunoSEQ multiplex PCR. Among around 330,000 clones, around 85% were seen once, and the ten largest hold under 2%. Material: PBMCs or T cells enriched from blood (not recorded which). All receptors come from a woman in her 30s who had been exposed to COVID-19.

The CDR3 DNA sequence: TGTGCCAGCAGCCACCCTAAATGGCCCCTCCACTTT. This gives the protein CASSHPKWPLHF. The rearrangement uses TRBV14 and TRBJ1-6; D is undetermined. The CDR3 has 12 residues. Deletions cut 3 bases from V and 13 bases from J, with 10 bases between. Germline values: CDR1 SGHDN, CDR2 FVKESK.

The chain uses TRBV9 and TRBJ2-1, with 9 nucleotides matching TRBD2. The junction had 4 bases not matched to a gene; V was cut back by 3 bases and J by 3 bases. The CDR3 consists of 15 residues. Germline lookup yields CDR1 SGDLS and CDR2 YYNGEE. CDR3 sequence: CASSESSGDYNEQFF. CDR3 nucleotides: TGTGCCAGCAGCGAGTCTAGCGGGGACTACAATGAGCAGTTCTTC.

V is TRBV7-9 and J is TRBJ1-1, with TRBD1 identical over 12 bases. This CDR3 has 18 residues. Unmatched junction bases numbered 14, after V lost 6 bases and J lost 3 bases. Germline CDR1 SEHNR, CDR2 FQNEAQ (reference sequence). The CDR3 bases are TGTGCCAGCAGTCAGGAACCGGGACAGGGGGCGCGGGACACTGAAGCTTTCTTT. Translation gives CASSQEPGQGARDTEAFF.

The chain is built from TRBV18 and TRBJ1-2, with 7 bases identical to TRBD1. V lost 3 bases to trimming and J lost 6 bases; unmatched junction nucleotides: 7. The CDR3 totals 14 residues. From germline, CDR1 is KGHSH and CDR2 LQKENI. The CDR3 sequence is CASSPTDRPDGYTF. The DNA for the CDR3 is TGTGCCAGCTCACCTACGGACAGGCCAGATGGCTACACCTTC.

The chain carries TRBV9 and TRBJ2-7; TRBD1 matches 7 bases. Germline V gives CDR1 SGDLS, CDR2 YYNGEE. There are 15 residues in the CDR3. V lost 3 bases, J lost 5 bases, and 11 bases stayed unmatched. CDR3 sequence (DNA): TGTGCCAGCAGCGAGAGGGGACAGTCCCGGCACGAGCAGTACTTC. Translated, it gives CASSERGQSRHEQYF.

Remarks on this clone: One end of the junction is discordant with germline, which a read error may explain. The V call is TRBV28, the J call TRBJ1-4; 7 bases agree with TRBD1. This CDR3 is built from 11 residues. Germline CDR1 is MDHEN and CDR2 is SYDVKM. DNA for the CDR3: TGTGCCAGCAGTTCAAACAGGGGTTTTCTCTTT. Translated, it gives CASSSNRGFLF.

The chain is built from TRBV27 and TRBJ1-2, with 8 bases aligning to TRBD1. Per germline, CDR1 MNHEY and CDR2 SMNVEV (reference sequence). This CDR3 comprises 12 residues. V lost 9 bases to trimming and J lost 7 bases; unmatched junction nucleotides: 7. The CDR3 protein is CARDLQGAGYTF. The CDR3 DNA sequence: TGTGCCAGGGATCTCCAGGGGGCTGGCTACACCTTC.

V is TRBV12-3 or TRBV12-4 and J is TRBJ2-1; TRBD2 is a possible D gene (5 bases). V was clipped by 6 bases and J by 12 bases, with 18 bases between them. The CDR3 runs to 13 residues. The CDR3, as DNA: TGTGCCAGCAGCCCCGGGCCACCGAGCGGGCAGTTCTTC. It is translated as CASSPGPPSGQFF.

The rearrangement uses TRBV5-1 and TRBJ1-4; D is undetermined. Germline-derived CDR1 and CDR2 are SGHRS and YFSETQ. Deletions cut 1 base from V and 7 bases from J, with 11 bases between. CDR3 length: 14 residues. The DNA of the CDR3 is TGCGCCAGCAGCTTGATGCCAGAGGGTGAAAAACTGTTTTTT. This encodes CASSLMPEGEKLFF.

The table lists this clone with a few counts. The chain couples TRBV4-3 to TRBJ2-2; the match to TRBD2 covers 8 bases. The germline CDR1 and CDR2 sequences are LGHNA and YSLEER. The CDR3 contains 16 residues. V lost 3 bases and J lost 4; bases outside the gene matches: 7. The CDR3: CASSQGGGLITGELFF. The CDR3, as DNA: TGCGCCAGCAGCCAGGGCGGGGGGCTTATCACCGGGGAGCTGTTTTTT.

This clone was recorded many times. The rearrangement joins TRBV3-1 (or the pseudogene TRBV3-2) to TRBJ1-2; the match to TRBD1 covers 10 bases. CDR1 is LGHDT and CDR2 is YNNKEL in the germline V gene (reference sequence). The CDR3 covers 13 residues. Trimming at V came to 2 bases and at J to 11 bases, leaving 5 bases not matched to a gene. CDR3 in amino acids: CASSQNRDRGYTF. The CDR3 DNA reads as TGTGCCAGCAGCCAAAACCGGGACAGGGGTTACACCTTC.

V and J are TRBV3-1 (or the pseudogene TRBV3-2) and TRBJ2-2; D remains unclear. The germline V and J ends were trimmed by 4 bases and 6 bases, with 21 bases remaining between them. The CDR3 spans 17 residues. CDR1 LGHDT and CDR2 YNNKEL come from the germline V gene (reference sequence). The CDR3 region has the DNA TGTGCCAGCAGCCCTCCCCTATATGTAGCTCGGGCCGGGGAGCTGTTTTTT. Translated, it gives CASSPPLYVARAGELFF.

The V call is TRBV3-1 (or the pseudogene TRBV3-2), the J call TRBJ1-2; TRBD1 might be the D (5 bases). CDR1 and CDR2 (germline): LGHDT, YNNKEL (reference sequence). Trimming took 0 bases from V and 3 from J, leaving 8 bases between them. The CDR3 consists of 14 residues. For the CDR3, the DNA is TGTGCCAGCAGCCAAGATCGACAGTACTATGGCTACACCTTC. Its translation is CASSQDRQYYGYTF.

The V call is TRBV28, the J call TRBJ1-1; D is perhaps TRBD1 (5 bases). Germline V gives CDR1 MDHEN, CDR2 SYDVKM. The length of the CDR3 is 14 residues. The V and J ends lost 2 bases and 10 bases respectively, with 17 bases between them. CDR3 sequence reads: CASSLGRGLRGAFF. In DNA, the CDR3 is TGTGCCAGCAGTTTAGGGAGGGGATTAAGAGGAGCTTTCTTT.

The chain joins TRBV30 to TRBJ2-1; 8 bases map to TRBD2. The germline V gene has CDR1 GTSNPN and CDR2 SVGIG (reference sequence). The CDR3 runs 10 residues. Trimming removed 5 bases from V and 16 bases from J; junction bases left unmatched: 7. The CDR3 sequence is CAWGEAGGFF. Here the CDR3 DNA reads TGTGCCTGGGGGGAGGCGGGAGGATTCTTC. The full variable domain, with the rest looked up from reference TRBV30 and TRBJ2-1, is SQTIHQWPATLVQPVGSPLSLECTVEGTSNPNLYWYRQAAGRGLQLLFYSVGIGQISSEVPQNLSASRPQDRQFILSSKKLLLSDSGFYLCAWGEAGGFFGPGTRLTVL.

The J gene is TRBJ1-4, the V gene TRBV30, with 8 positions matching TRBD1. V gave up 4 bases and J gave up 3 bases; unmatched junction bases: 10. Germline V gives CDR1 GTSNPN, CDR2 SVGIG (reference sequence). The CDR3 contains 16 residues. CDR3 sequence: CAWMGKDRAANEKLFF. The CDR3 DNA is TGTGCCTGGATGGGCAAGGACAGGGCGGCTAATGAAAAACTGTTTTTT.

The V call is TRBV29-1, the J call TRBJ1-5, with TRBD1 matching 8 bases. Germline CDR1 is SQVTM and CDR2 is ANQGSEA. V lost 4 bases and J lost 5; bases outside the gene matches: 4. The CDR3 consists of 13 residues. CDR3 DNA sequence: TGCAGCGTTGGTGGACAGGGCTATCAGCCCCAGCATTTT. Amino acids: CSVGGQGYQPQHF. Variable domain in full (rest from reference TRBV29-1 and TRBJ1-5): SAVISQKPSRDICQRGTSLTIQCQVDSQVTMMFWYRQQPGQSLTLIATANQGSEATYESGFVIDKFPISRPNLTFSTLTVSNMSPEDSSIYLCSVGGQGYQPQHFGDGTRLSIL.

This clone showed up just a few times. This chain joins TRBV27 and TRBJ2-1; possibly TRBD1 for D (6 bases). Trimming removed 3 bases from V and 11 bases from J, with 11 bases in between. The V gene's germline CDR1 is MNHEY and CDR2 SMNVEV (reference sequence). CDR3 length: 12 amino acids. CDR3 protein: CASSFPGTQQFF. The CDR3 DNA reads TGTGCCAGCAGTTTCCCCGGGACACAGCAGTTCTTC.

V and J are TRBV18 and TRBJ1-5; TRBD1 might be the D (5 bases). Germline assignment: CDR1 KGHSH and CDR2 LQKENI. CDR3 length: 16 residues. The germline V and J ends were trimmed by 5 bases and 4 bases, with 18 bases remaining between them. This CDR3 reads CASSAETGFLNQPQHF. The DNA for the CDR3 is TGTGCCAGCTCAGCAGAAACAGGCTTCCTAAATCAGCCCCAGCATTTT. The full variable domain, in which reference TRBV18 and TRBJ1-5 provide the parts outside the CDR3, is NAGVMQNPRHLVRRRGQEARLRCSPMKGHSHVYWYRQLPEEGLKFMVYLQKENIIDESGMPKERFSAEFPKEGPSILRIQQVVRGDSAAYFCASSAETGFLNQPQHFGDGTRLSIL.

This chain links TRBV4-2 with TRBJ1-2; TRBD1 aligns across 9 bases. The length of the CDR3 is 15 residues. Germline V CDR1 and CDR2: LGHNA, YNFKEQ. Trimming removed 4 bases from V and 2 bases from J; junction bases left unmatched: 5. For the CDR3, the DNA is TGTGCCAGCAGCCTAGACGGACAGGGGAACTATGGCTACACCTTC. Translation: CASSLDGQGNYGYTF.